A selection of T cell receptor beta chains follows, all from one sample in a study of vaccination and CD4 T cells after COVID-19. Antigens for these TCRs are unknown. MiXCR, applied by TCRdb to the PCR reads, yields one record per CDR3 protein. The sample contains approximately 11,000 distinct CDR3 sequences, 44% of which appear only once. Input material: CD4+ T cells from blood, cultured in vitro. These receptors originate from a human donor who had recovered from COVID-19. CDR3s include the opening cysteine and the closing phenylalanine or tryptophan. A D gene is named only where the DNA matches it firmly. Some rows mark clone size as missing; the rest say once, few, many or name a class of expanded clone.

>TRBJ1-4|TRBV4-3|NA|17|NA
TGCGCCAGCAGCCTCAACAGGCCCCAGCAGACTAATGAAAAACTGTTTTTT
CASSLNRPQQTNEKLFF
>TRBJ2-5|TRBV15|NA|18|NA
TGTGCCACCAGCAGAGAGATACCTCAGGGAAAGGACCAAGAGACCCAGTACTTC
CATSREIPQGKDQETQYF
>TRBJ1-5|TRBV5-4|NA|13|NA
TGTGCCGGCAGCTTGGATGGACAGCAGCCCCAGCATTTT
CAGSLDGQQPQHF
>TRBJ1-1|TRBV4-1|NA|15|NA
TGCGCCAGCAGCCAAGTTGGCTCTATGAACACTGAAGCTTTCTTT
CASSQVGSMNTEAFF
>TRBJ2-6|TRBV6-1|NA|15|NA
TGTGCCAGCAGTGTTTCACCTACCGGGGCCAACGTCCTGACTTTC
CASSVSPTGANVLTF
>TRBJ1-5|TRBV19|NA|14|TRBD1
TGTGCCAGCAGGACAGGCGGAATCAATCAGCCCCAGCATTTT
CASRTGGINQPQHF
>TRBJ1-2|TRBV2|few|15|NA
TGTGCCACCACCCCTGAGACGGCCAGTAACTATGGCTACACCTTC
CATTPETASNYGYTF
>TRBJ2-7|TRBV10-1|NA|18|NA
TGCGCCAGCAGTTCCCCAGGGGATATAGGGTTATCAACCTACGAGCAGTACTTC
CASSSPGDIGLSTYEQYF
>TRBJ2-3|TRBV18|NA|16|NA
TGTGCCAGCTCACCGATACCCGGCAGGGGCAGAGATACGCAGTATTTT
CASSPIPGRGRDTQYF
>TRBJ1-6|TRBV9|NA|12|NA
TGTGCCAGCAGCGTAGGTAATTCACCCCTCCACTTT
CASSVGNSPLHF
>TRBJ1-1|TRBV10-3|few|16|TRBD1
TGTGCCACCACCCCCTCGGTCCGGGACAGAGACACTGAAGCTTTCTTT
CATTPSVRDRDTEAFF
>TRBJ1-2|TRBV28|few|13|NA
TGTGCCAGCAGTCCCTCAGGGGCTTATGGCTACACCTTC
CASSPSGAYGYTF
>TRBJ1-1|TRBV5-1|NA|14|TRBD1
TGCGCCAGCAGCCCTTCAGGGGGCAACACTGAAGCTTTCTTT
CASSPSGGNTEAFF
>TRBJ2-1|TRBV12-3/TRBV12-4|NA|14|NA
TGTGCCAGCAGTTCCCCTGCGCCGGGAAATGAGCAGTTCTTC
CASSSPAPGNEQFF
>TRBJ1-6|TRBV6-2/TRBV6-3|NA|18|TRBD1
TGTGCCAGCAGTTACACGACAGGGAGGAGCTCCTATAATTCACCCCTCCACTTT
CASSYTTGRSSYNSPLHF
>TRBJ2-3|TRBV19|NA|15|TRBD1
TGTACCAGTAGCAGTTGGGGGACAGGGGGAGATACGCAGTATTTT
CTSSSWGTGGDTQYF
>TRBJ2-2|TRBV12-3/TRBV12-4|NA|14|NA
TGTGCCAGCAGGGGTTCGTCGAACACCGGGGAGCTGTTTTTT
CASRGSSNTGELFF
>TRBJ1-1|TRBV27|few|18|NA
TGTGCCAGCAGTGCAGACCCCGAAGGGGCGATTTACGGGACTGAAGCTTTCTTT
CASSADPEGAIYGTEAFF
>TRBJ1-2|TRBV2|NA|12|NA
TGTGCCAGCAAGGGCGACCAATATGGCTACACCTTC
CASKGDQYGYTF
>TRBJ2-5|TRBV11-3|few|15|NA
TGTGCCAGCAGCTTACGGCTAGCTGGTCGGGAGACCCAGTACTTC
CASSLRLAGRETQYF
>TRBJ1-5|TRBV12-3/TRBV12-4|NA|18|NA
TGTGCCAGCAGTTACCTGACAGATATAGCGTATAGCAATCAGCCCCAGCATTTT
CASSYLTDIAYSNQPQHF